This T cell receptor beta chain stems from a study of T cell repertoires and Cas9 in healthy adults. Study background: SpCas9-reactive CD4 and CD8 T cells were characterized for potency, cytotoxicity and lineage.

TCRdb keeps only in-frame clones here, not all; method: immunoSEQ multiplex PCR. This table holds roughly 13,000 clones, roughly 87% found once. Worth noting for this clone: Its matching antigen is unknown.

The CDR3 consists of 14 residues. Per the germline V gene, CDR1 is SGHRS and CDR2 is YFSETQ. V dropped 4 bases and J dropped 3 bases, with 8 bases sitting between them. Study-wide results and limits: Reportedly, SpCas9-reactive effector T cell proliferation and function were mitigated by SpCas9-reactive Tregs in vitro.

The specimen sequenced was Tregs (CD4+, CD25+, CD127-, CD137-, CD154-) from PBMCs; culture status not recorded. The TCR comes from a human donor in good health. The chain recombines TRBV5-1 with TRBJ1-6; perhaps TRBD1 as D (5 bases). The CDR3 bases are TGCGCCAGCAGCAGGGACGGCTATAATTCACCCCTCCACTTT. Translation: CASSRDGYNSPLHF.